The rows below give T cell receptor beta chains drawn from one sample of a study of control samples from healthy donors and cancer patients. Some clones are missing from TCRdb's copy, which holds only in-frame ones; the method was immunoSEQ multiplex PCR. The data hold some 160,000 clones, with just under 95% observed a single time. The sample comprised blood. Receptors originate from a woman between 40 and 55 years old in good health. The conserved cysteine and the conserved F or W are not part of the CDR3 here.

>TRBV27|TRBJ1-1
ASSLAAF
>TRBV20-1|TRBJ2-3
SASDPPTQY
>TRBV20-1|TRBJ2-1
SASSGGLYEQF
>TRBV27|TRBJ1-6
ASSLVQGNSPLH
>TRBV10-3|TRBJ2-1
AISRGTSGIGSSYNEQF
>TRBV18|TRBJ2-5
ASSPAISGGPTETQY
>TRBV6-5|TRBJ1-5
ASSPDPLGNQPQH
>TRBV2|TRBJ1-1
ASTRDGVNTEAF
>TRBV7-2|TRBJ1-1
ASNPDGWNTEAF
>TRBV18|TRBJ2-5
ASSTWDLEGETQY